This TCR beta chain was sequenced during a study of blood T cell repertoires in COVID-19. The table lists this clone with a few counts. Measured with immunoSEQ multiplex PCR; TCRdb has only the in-frame clones, and not every one. This sample has roughly 220,000 clones; approximately 84% occur once, and the top ten carry about 15%. The CDR3 is 15 amino acids. Germline V lookup: CDR1 SGHTA, CDR2 FQGTGA. Trimming cost V 4 bases and J 10 bases, with 20 bases left between them. The V gene is TRBV7-3, the J gene TRBJ2-1; TRBD1 is a possible D gene (6 bases). Sequenced material: PBMCs or T cells enriched from blood (not recorded which). The TCR sequence derives from a middle-aged man who had recovered from COVID-19. The CDR3 region is CASSSFETGLGEQFF. CDR3 coding DNA: TGTGCCAGCAGCTCCTTTGAAACAGGGCTCGGGGAGCAGTTCTTC.